Sequencing of this TCR beta chain was carried out in a study of post-analysis software for immune sequencing data. About the research overall: Clinical courses comprised relapsing-remitting, secondary progressive and progressive-relapsing multiple sclerosis.

In the case of this clonotype: Its specificity is unknown.

General study points: Several TRBV segments, TRBV5-6, TRBV5-1 and TRBV20-1 among them, were found more frequent in patients than controls. Significantly lower normalized Chao1 diversity was found in patients with multiple sclerosis relative to controls.

TCR beta cDNA libraries included unique molecular identifiers. A population of roughly 0.85 to 10 million T cells gave rise to around 530,000 cDNA molecules. MiXCR, applied by TCRdb to the PCR reads, yields one record per CDR3 protein. This sample has hundreds of thousands of distinct CDR3 sequences, with 30% found just once. V was pared by 3 bases and J by 16 bases, with 10 bases between. This CDR3 is built from 11 residues. Sample: blood. The sequence came from a girl aged 5-17 years with multiple sclerosis. This chain connects TRBV12-3 or TRBV12-4 to TRBJ2-6; D is unresolved. The CDR3 here is CASSFYDFLTF. CDR3 in DNA: TGTGCCAGCAGTTTTTATGATTTTCTGACTTTC.